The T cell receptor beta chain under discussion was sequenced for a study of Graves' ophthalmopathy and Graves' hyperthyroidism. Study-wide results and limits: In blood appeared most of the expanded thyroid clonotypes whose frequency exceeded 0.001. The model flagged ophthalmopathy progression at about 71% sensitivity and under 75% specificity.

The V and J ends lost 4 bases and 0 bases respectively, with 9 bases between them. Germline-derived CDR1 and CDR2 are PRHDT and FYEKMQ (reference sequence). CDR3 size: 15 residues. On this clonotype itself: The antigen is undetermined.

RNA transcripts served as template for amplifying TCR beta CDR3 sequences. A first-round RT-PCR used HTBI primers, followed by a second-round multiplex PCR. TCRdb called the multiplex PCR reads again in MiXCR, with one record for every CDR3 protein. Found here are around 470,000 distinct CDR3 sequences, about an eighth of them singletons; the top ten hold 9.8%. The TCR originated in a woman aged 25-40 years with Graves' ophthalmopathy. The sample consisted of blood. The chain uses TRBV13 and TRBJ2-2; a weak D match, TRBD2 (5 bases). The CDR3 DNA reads TGTGCCAGCAGCTCTCCCGGGACGAACACCGGGGAGCTGTTTTTT. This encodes CASSSPGTNTGELFF.